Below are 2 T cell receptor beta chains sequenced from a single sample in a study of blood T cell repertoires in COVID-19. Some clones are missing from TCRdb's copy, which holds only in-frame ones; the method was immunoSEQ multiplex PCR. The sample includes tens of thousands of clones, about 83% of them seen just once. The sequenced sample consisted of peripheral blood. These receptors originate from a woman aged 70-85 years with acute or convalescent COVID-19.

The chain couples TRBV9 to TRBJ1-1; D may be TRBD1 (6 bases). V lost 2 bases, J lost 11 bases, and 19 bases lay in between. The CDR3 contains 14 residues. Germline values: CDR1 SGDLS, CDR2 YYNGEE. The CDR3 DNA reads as TGTGCCAGCAGCGTGACACCAGGGGAGGGGTCGGCTTTCTTT. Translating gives CASSVTPGEGSAFF. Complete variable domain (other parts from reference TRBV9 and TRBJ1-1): DSGVTQTPKHLITATGQRVTLRCSPRSGDLSVYWYQQSLDQGLQFLIQYYNGEERAKGNILERFSAQQFPDLHSELNLSSLELGDSALYFCASSVTPGEGSAFFGQGTRLTVV.

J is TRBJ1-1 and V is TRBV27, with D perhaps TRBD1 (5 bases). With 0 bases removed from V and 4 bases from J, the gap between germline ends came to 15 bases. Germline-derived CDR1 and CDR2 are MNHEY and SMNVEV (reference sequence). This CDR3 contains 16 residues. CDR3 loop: CASSLSQGPMSTEAFF. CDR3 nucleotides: TGTGCCAGCAGTTTATCGCAGGGCCCTATGAGCACTGAAGCTTTCTTT.